A selection of T cell receptor beta chains follows, all from one sample in a study of beta chain features in type 1 diabetes. Produced via immunoSEQ multiplex PCR; TCRdb's table is partial and in-frame only. In the table there are around 250,000 clones, about 20% of which are singletons. Sequences were obtained from naive CD4+ T cells from blood. Receptors originate from a woman aged 40 to 50 with type 1 diabetes. Both conserved end residues are part of each CDR3. Fields, in order: J gene, clone size, V gene, D gene, CDR3 DNA, CDR3 protein. The D gene is left open where the match is weak. Clone size is not always given. Where it is, it says once, few, many or a class for expanded clones.

TRBJ2-7 | - | TRBV9 | TRBD1 | TGTGCCAGCAGCCCGTCGGGACAGGGCTTCTACGAGCAGTACTTC | CASSPSGQGFYEQYF
TRBJ2-7 | few | TRBV19 | TRBD2 | TGTGCCAGCGCCGATTCTAGCGGGGGGTACTACGAGCAGTACTTC | CASADSSGGYYEQYF
TRBJ2-1 | - | TRBV11-1 | - | TGTGCCAGCAGCGGGGACTTCTACAATGAGCAGTTCTTC | CASSGDFYNEQFF
TRBJ2-3 | few | TRBV7-2 | TRBD1 | TGTGCCAGCAGAAGACAGGGGTACACAGATACGCAGTATTTT | CASRRQGYTDTQYF
TRBJ2-6 | - | TRBV28 | TRBD2 | TGTGCCAGCAGTTTAAGCGGGACTGGGGCCAACGTCCTGACTTTC | CASSLSGTGANVLTF
TRBJ2-7 | once | TRBV28 | - | TGTCTGGTGGGTCGGGGTGGTGGCTACGAGCAGTACTTC | CLVGRGGGYEQYF
TRBJ2-7 | few | TRBV28 | - | TGTGCCAGCAGGGCTAGTCTGGGCGAGCAGTACTTC | CASRASLGEQYF
TRBJ2-7 | few | TRBV9 | TRBD2 | TGTGCCAGCAGCGTAGAGGAGGGACTAGCGGGAAAAGTCTACGAGCAGTACTTC | CASSVEEGLAGKVYEQYF
TRBJ2-7 | - | TRBV28 | TRBD1 | TGTGCCAGCAGTTCACCGACAGGGCCCTACGAGCAGTACTTC | CASSSPTGPYEQYF
TRBJ1-5 | few | TRBV25-1 | - | TGTGCCAGCAGGAGGGGCAATCAGCCCCAGCATTTT | CASRRGNQPQHF
TRBJ2-3 | - | TRBV7-6 | TRBD2 | TGTGCCAGCAGCTTAGTCCTACCTAGCGGGGGATCAGATACGCAGTATTTT | CASSLVLPSGGSDTQYF
TRBJ2-2 | - | TRBV9 | TRBD2 | TGTGCCAGCAGCGTAGTGCTAGCGGAAGATACCGGGGAGCTGTTTTTT | CASSVVLAEDTGELFF
TRBJ1-4 | - | TRBV2 | - | TGTGCCAGCAGCTCTCCTATTAATGAAAAACTGTTTTTT | CASSSPINEKLFF
TRBJ2-1 | - | TRBV5-1 | TRBD2 | TGCGCCAGCAGCTACCTAACGGGAGGGCCTTCAAATGAGCAGTTCTTC | CASSYLTGGPSNEQFF
TRBJ2-7 | - | TRBV7-2 | TRBD2 | TGTGCCAGCAGCTTAGAGGGACTAGCCAACGAGCAGTACTTC | CASSLEGLANEQYF
TRBJ2-7 | few | TRBV9 | - | TGTGCCAGCAGCGTAGCCACGAGCTCCTACGAGCAGTACTTC | CASSVATSSYEQYF
TRBJ2-1 | - | TRBV13 | TRBD2 | TGTGCCAGCAGATCTCCGGGACTAGCGGGAGACAATGAGCAGTTCTTC | CASRSPGLAGDNEQFF
TRBJ2-7 | - | TRBV29-1 | TRBD1 | TGCAGCGTTAAAAAGGGGGCGCGACAGGGGCCCTACGAGCAGTACTTC | CSVKKGARQGPYEQYF
TRBJ2-2 | - | TRBV7-3 | TRBD2 | TGTGCCAGCAGCCCCCCGGGGGGGGGCGCGAACACCGGGGAGCTGTTTTTT | CASSPPGGGANTGELFF
TRBJ1-2 | - | TRBV7-8 | - | TGTGCCAGCAGCAACCCTATACCCGGGGGGGGCTATGGCTACACCTTC | CASSNPIPGGGYGYTF
TRBJ1-2 | - | TRBV5-4 | TRBD1 | TGTGCCAGCAGCTTGGAGACAGGGGGCGGGGGTGGCTACACCTTC | CASSLETGGGGGYTF
TRBJ1-4 | - | TRBV18 | - | TGTGCCAGCTCACCCGCTGAGGCTGCAACTAATGAAAAACTGTTTTTT | CASSPAEAATNEKLFF
TRBJ2-5 | few | TRBV5-1 | - | TGCGCCAGCAGCTTGAACAACCAAGAGACCCAGTACTTC | CASSLNNQETQYF
TRBJ2-7 | - | TRBV28 | TRBD2 | TGTGCCAGCAGTTCACCCATGCGGGGGACCTACGAGCAGTACTTC | CASSSPMRGTYEQYF
TRBJ2-7 | few | TRBV28 | TRBD1 | TGTGCCAGCAGTCCCAGTCCCGGACAGGGAGTGACCTCCTACGAGCAGTACTTC | CASSPSPGQGVTSYEQYF
TRBJ2-3 | - | TRBV4-3 | TRBD1 | TGCGCCAGCAGCCAAGGACGACAGGGGGATGCAGATACGCAGTATTTT | CASSQGRQGDADTQYF
TRBJ2-3 | - | TRBV5-4 | - | TGTGCCAGCAGCGCGGACTGGACTAGCACAGATACGCAGTATTTT | CASSADWTSTDTQYF
TRBJ2-2 | - | TRBV5-8 | - | TGTGCCAGCAGCGAGGACACTAAAGCCACCGGGGAGCTGTTTTTT | CASSEDTKATGELFF
TRBJ2-5 | - | TRBV6-6 | - | TGTGCCAGCAGTTACCGCGGAGGAGAGACCCAGTACTTC | CASSYRGGETQYF
TRBJ1-5 | - | TRBV6-6 | - | TGTGCCAGCAGTTATTCCGGGGTGAGCAATCAGCCCCAGCATTTT | CASSYSGVSNQPQHF
TRBJ2-7 | - | TRBV30 | TRBD1 | TGTGCCTGGAGCGACGGGACAGGGACCTACGAGCAGTACTTC | CAWSDGTGTYEQYF
TRBJ2-1 | - | TRBV29-1 | TRBD2 | TGCAGCGCTACGACCCGAACCGGGACTAGCCGAAATGAGCAGTTCTTC | CSATTRTGTSRNEQFF
TRBJ2-7 | - | TRBV29-1 | TRBD1 | TGCAGCGTTGAAGGGGGACAGGGAACCTACGAGCAGTACTTC | CSVEGGQGTYEQYF
TRBJ1-2 | few | TRBV23-1 | - | TGCGCCAGCAGTCAATCGAGGGGGGGAGGCGATGGCTACACCTTC | CASSQSRGGGDGYTF
TRBJ1-5 | once | TRBV10-3 | TRBD1 | TGTGCCATCAGTGAGTCGACAGGGCTGGGGAGCAATCAGCCCCAGCATTTT | CAISESTGLGSNQPQHF
TRBJ2-2 | few | TRBV25-1 | - | TGTGCCAGCAGCAGGACTGTCACCGGGGAGCTGTTTTTT | CASSRTVTGELFF
TRBJ1-1 | few | TRBV4-2 | TRBD1 | TGTGCCAGCAGCCCGCCTCAAACAGGGGGCACTGAAGCTTTCTTT | CASSPPQTGGTEAFF
TRBJ1-2 | once | TRBV18 | TRBD1 | TGTGCCAGCTCATCCGGGACAGGGAACTATGGCTACACCTTC | CASSSGTGNYGYTF
TRBJ2-1 | - | TRBV9 | - | TGTGCCAGCAGCCTACGGGAGACAGCCAATGAGCAGTTCTTC | CASSLRETANEQFF
TRBJ2-3 | few | TRBV4-3 | - | TGCGCCAGCAGCCAAGGACAGTTCACAGGGTGGGGGACAGATACGCAGTATTTT | CASSQGQFTGWGTDTQYF
TRBJ1-1 | - | TRBV18 | - | TGTGCCAGCTCACCACTTATAGGAGCTGACCCTGGCACTGAAGCTTTCTTT | CASSPLIGADPGTEAFF
TRBJ1-5 | - | TRBV5-6 | TRBD1 | TGTGCCAGCAGTCCCGGGACAGGGGCAGGCCAGCCCCAGCATTTT | CASSPGTGAGQPQHF
TRBJ2-3 | - | TRBV7-9 | TRBD2 | TGTGCCAGCAGCCCCGCGGGTGTCCCTAGCGGGGATACGCAGTATTTT | CASSPAGVPSGDTQYF
TRBJ2-1 | - | TRBV7-9 | TRBD2 | TGTGCCAGCAGCCCCATGGGGGGGAATATTGACAATGAGCAGTTCTTC | CASSPMGGNIDNEQFF
TRBJ1-4 | - | TRBV15 | TRBD1 | TGTGCCACCAGCAGGGGCGGGACAGCAACTAATGAAAAACTGTTTTTT | CATSRGGTATNEKLFF
TRBJ2-6 | - | TRBV28 | - | TGTGCCAGCAGTACAGGGTCCGGGGCCAACGTCCTGACTTTC | CASSTGSGANVLTF
TRBJ2-1 | - | TRBV28 | - | TGTGCCAGCAGTCCCCCCGGTAGTAAGCAGTTCTTC | CASSPPGSKQFF
TRBJ2-6 | few | TRBV9 | TRBD2 | TGTGCCAGCGGACTAGCGGGCACTGGGGCCAACGTCCTGACTTTC | CASGLAGTGANVLTF
TRBJ2-1 | few | TRBV5-4 | - | TGTGCCAGCAGCGCCGCTAGCGCCTCCTACAATGAGCAGTTCTTC | CASSAASASYNEQFF
TRBJ1-1 | few | TRBV18 | - | TGTGCCAGCTCACCTCTAAATGGCCCGGGGAGGAACACTGAAGCTTTCTTT | CASSPLNGPGRNTEAFF
TRBJ2-5 | - | TRBV7-2 | TRBD1 | TGTGCCAGCAGCTTACGGGCAGGGGGCCAAGAGACCCAGTACTTC | CASSLRAGGQETQYF